This T cell receptor (beta chain) comes out of a study of CD8+ T cells in alopecia areata. At the level of the study: Twice a day, 5 to 10 mg of oral tofacitinib was administered to treated patients. General observations from the study: Mice showed clearer TCR sharing than patients did, a gap that was possibly HLA-related. Sequencing of scalp samples also includes resident alphabeta T cells from normal skin.

Specimens obtained from alopecia areata patients comprised lesional scalp punch biopsies and peripheral blood. After isolation, RNA underwent reverse transcription to generate cDNA as the sequencing template. Method: immunoSEQ multiplex PCR; TCRdb's copy keeps in-frame clones and lacks some. The data show hundreds of thousands of clones, about 68% seen once. Comment on this clone: Its antigen is unidentified.

This CDR3 has 14 amino acids. V dropped 5 bases and J dropped 2 bases, with 15 bases sitting between them. Germline lookup yields CDR1 SQVTM and CDR2 ANQGSEA. This clonotype was sampled from a human donor with alopecia areata. The chain carries TRBV29-1 and TRBJ2-5, with a weak D call TRBD2 (7 bases). The sequencing used CD4+ T cells sorted from blood, collected at week 0. The CDR3 nucleotides are TGCAGCGTTTCAATCGGGGGGCAGCAAGAGACCCAGTACTTC. Protein product: CSVSIGGQQETQYF.